The 11 T cell receptor beta chains listed next were all sequenced from one sample in a study of blood T cell repertoires in COVID-19. The data were produced by immunoSEQ multiplex PCR, yet TCRdb's version contains in-frame clones alone and is incomplete. The table has more than 250,000 clones, around four fifths seen once. Sequences were obtained from peripheral blood. These receptor sequences come from a woman aged 50 to 60 with acute or convalescent COVID-19.

This clone showed up just once. Other DNA sequences of this sample code for an identical CDR3. The V and J genes are TRBV12-3 or TRBV12-4 and TRBJ1-1; tentatively, D is TRBD1 (5 bases). The V and J ends lost 3 bases and 4 bases respectively, with 9 bases between them. There are 13 residues in the CDR3. The CDR3 nucleotides read TGTGCCAGCAGTTTCCAGGGCCGCACTGAAGCTTTCTTT. This codes for CASSFQGRTEAFF.

V gene TRBV5-1 combines with J gene TRBJ1-1; D might be TRBD1 (6 bases). V gave up 2 bases and J gave up 4 bases, with 12 bases separating them. Germline loops: CDR1 SGHRS, CDR2 YFSETQ. The CDR3 length is 14 residues. The DNA of the CDR3 is TGCGCCAGCAGCTTTCAGGGGCAGGGCACTGAAGCTTTCTTT. Amino acids: CASSFQGQGTEAFF.

The J gene is TRBJ2-1, the V gene TRBV13; 7 nucleotides match TRBD1. Trimming cost V 5 bases and J 6 bases; bases outside gene matches: 10. Germline V CDR1 and CDR2: PRHDT, FYEKMQ (reference sequence). This CDR3 region has 15 residues. In DNA form, the CDR3 reads TGTGCCAGCAGCCCTAGGGACAGCCCCATCAATGAGCAGTTCTTC. This sequence encodes CASSPRDSPINEQFF.

The rearrangement links TRBV7-8 to TRBJ1-1; a possible D gene is TRBD1 (5 bases). Germline CDR1 is SGHVS and CDR2 is FQNEAQ. This CDR3 is built from 14 residues. V gave up 5 bases and J gave up 2 bases, with 12 bases separating them. The DNA of the CDR3 is TGTGCCAGCAGCCCCGGGGGATTAAACACTGAAGCTTTCTTT. Translating gives CASSPGGLNTEAFF.

The rearrangement uses TRBV19 and TRBJ2-3; D unresolved. CDR3 size: 11 residues. Trimming left V 8 bases short and J 3 bases short, with 6 bases between. Looked up from germline, CDR1 is LNHDA and CDR2 is SQIVND (reference sequence). The CDR3 DNA sequence: TGTGCCAGTTCACAGACAGATACGCAGTATTTT. It is translated as CASSQTDTQYF.

The rearrangement uses TRBV6-2 or TRBV6-3 and TRBJ2-7; 8 bases fit TRBD1. Unmatched junction bases numbered 7, after V lost 5 bases and J lost 1 base. CDR3 length: 15 residues. Germline V gene sequence: CDR1 MNHEY, CDR2 SVGEGT. In DNA, the CDR3 is TGTGCCAGCAGTCGCCCGGGACAGGAGTCCTACGAGCAGTACTTC. It yields the protein CASSRPGQESYEQYF.

The chain joins TRBV2 to TRBJ2-3, with D perhaps TRBD2 (5 bases). Germline CDR1 SNHLY, CDR2 FYNNEI. V was pared by 1 base and J by 5 bases, with 7 bases between. The CDR3 is made up of 13 amino acids. This CDR3 reads CASSEGTGDTQYF. The CDR3 DNA sequence: TGTGCCAGCAGTGAAGGGACTGGAGATACGCAGTATTTT.

In this sample, this clone turned up once. The V call is TRBV5-1, the J call TRBJ2-3; tentatively, D is TRBD2 (6 bases). This CDR3 is 16 amino acids long. V was shortened by 4 bases and J by 0 bases, with 15 bases between the two germline ends. Germline CDR1 reads SGHRS; CDR2 reads YFSETQ. This CDR3 reads CASSPPASDSTDTQYF. The CDR3 DNA is TGCGCCAGCAGCCCCCCGGCTAGCGATAGCACAGATACGCAGTATTTT.

This clone was detected only a few times. The V and J genes are TRBV7-2 and TRBJ2-3; 10 nucleotides line up with TRBD2. Germline V gene lookup returns CDR1 SGHTA and CDR2 FQGNSA. The CDR3 totals 16 residues. The V gene end was trimmed by 3 bases and the J gene end by 5 bases; junction bases not matched to a gene: 8. CDR3 in amino acids: CASSFFLAGAGDTQYF. The CDR3 DNA follows: TGTGCCAGCAGCTTCTTCCTAGCGGGGGCCGGAGATACGCAGTATTTT.

V and J are TRBV19 and TRBJ1-2; D is unclear. The CDR3 is made up of 14 amino acids. V dropped 6 bases and J dropped 0 bases, with 11 bases sitting between them. CDR1 is LNHDA, CDR2 SQIVND, per germline (reference sequence). CDR3 sequence: CASRSPLANYGYTF. CDR3 nucleotides: TGTGCCAGTAGGAGCCCTCTCGCTAACTATGGCTACACCTTC.

V usage is TRBV18 and J usage is TRBJ2-7, with 10 bases that match TRBD1. Germline V gene sequence: CDR1 KGHSH, CDR2 LQKENI. This CDR3 is built from 15 residues. After removal of 5 bases from V and 2 bases from J, the junction contained 6 bases not matched to a gene. This CDR3 is CASSILGTGAYEQYF. DNA of the CDR3: TGTGCCAGCTCAATACTTGGGACAGGGGCCTACGAGCAGTACTTC.